The sequence of this T cell receptor (beta chain) was determined in a study of Ad26.COV2.S vaccination and SARS-CoV-2 variants. The wider study: Ad26.COV2.S given intramuscularly, once or twice 56 days apart.

General study results and limits: Breadth, reportedly substantial, characterized the spike-specific CD8+ and CD4+ T cell responses after vaccination. Total T cell responses may have been underestimated by the TCR breadth and depth analyses.

This CDR3 is 13 amino acids long. The germline V gene encodes CDR1 DFQATT and CDR2 SNEGSKA (reference sequence). V gave up 3 bases and J gave up 0 bases, with 9 bases separating them. Note on this clone: Antigen specificity is unknown.

Profiled with immunoSEQ multiplex PCR; TCRdb holds only in-frame clones, not every one. The table shows about 350,000 clones, with about 88% occurring only once. Sample treatment: around 19 received Ad26.COV2.S at low or high dose, single or two shots; a few received placebo; per-sample allocation not given. Day 63 following the first vaccine or placebo injection was when the samples were taken. Based in Boston, the donor was an adult of 18-55 years. The chain carries TRBV20-1 and TRBJ2-7; no clear D gene. The receptor comes from a person between 18 and 60 years old who received the Ad26.COV2.S COVID-19 vaccine or a placebo. The starting material was peripheral blood, obtained in a trial of Ad26.COV2.S vaccine versus placebo. Here the CDR3 reads CSASFGISYEQYF. CDR3 bases: TGCAGTGCTAGTTTCGGAATCTCCTACGAGCAGTACTTC.